A selection of T cell receptor beta chains follows, all from one sample in a study of response to subunit inactivated influenza vaccine. MiXCR was run by TCRdb on the RT-PCR reads, yielding one entry per CDR3 protein. Of some 300,000 distinct CDR3 sequences in the sample, over 20% were seen once. Material: PBMCs from blood, obtained less than 22 months after vaccination. The receptors shown here come from a man between 50 and 75 years old who received an inactivated influenza vaccine. Each CDR3 is given without its conserved first and last residue. Clone size appears in some rows only: once, few, many, or a class for an expanded clone.

j_gene	v_gene	len	abundance	CDR3aa
TRBJ2-1	TRBV7-3	13	NA	ASSSGQGNGGEQF
TRBJ1-5	TRBV14	10	NA	ASSQGFSPQH
TRBJ1-6	TRBV5-1	11	few	ASSLEGASPLH
TRBJ2-5	TRBV10-3	10	few	AISKKQETQY
TRBJ2-3	TRBV20-1	13	once	SASALAESTDTQY
TRBJ1-1	TRBV5-1	13	NA	ASQPNGGVNTEAF
TRBJ2-2	TRBV4-3	16	NA	ASSQDSSGRAEWGELF
TRBJ1-3	TRBV12-3/TRBV12-4	12	NA	ASRQGAPGNTIY
TRBJ1-4	TRBV29-1	11	few	SAVGGAGEKLF
TRBJ2-3	TRBV4-3	15	few	ASSQENIPGYADTQY